This TCR beta chain was sequenced for a study of blood T cell repertoires in COVID-19. Across the whole study: Samples representing acute and convalescent COVID-19 were sourced from the United States, Italy and Spain. Sample material is recorded as cDNA or gDNA derived from T cells, B-cell-depleted T cells, or PBMCs.

Per the study methods: Amplifying reference gene primers gave estimates of nucleated cell counts. The data were produced by immunoSEQ multiplex PCR, yet TCRdb's version contains in-frame clones alone and is incomplete. V, J and clone size reflect that table, while D and trimming were determined from the DNA. The table includes about 40,000 clones, roughly 83% detected once. Sequencing used peripheral blood. The receptor was derived from a woman aged 55-70 years with acute or convalescent COVID-19.

CDR3 sequence reads: CASSLVFGGKSTDTQYF. CDR3 DNA sequence: TGTGCCAGCAGCTTAGTTTTCGGCGGGAAGAGCACAGATACGCAGTATTTT. The chain is built from TRBV11-2 and TRBJ2-3, with D maybe TRBD2 (6 bases). V was trimmed by 1 base and J by 0 bases, leaving 14 bases between them. CDR3 length equals 17 residues. Germline V gene data show CDR1 as SGHAT and CDR2 as FQNNGV.